These T cell receptor beta chains were read from a single sample in a study of post-analysis software for immune sequencing data. TCRdb reprocessed the PCR reads with MiXCR, giving one entry per CDR3 protein. This table holds hundreds of thousands of distinct CDR3 sequences, approximately 53% found once. Material for sequencing was blood. All receptors come from a girl under 18 with multiple sclerosis. Each CDR3 is given without its conserved first and last residue. Each record gives: J gene, V gene, D gene, CDR3 protein. A D gene is named only where the DNA matches it firmly.

J gene: TRBJ2-7
V gene: TRBV6-5
D gene: .
CDR3 protein: ASTPASVRSYEQY

J gene: TRBJ2-1
V gene: TRBV9
D gene: TRBD1
CDR3 protein: ASSPGQGFYNEQF

J gene: TRBJ2-7
V gene: TRBV28
D gene: TRBD2
CDR3 protein: ASIGTTAPEQY

J gene: TRBJ2-5
V gene: TRBV20-1
D gene: TRBD1
CDR3 protein: SANRQGQETQY

J gene: TRBJ2-3
V gene: TRBV6-1
D gene: .
CDR3 protein: ASSEAERTDTQY

J gene: TRBJ2-4
V gene: TRBV10-2
D gene: .
CDR3 protein: ASSEGRTNIQY

J gene: TRBJ2-5
V gene: TRBV5-1
D gene: .
CDR3 protein: ASSLVTGRSWETQY

J gene: TRBJ2-3
V gene: TRBV3-1
D gene: TRBD2
CDR3 protein: ASHRGLAAPDTQY

J gene: TRBJ2-1
V gene: TRBV10-3
D gene: TRBD2
CDR3 protein: AIRENIAGGHYNEQF

J gene: TRBJ1-1
V gene: TRBV5-1
D gene: TRBD1
CDR3 protein: ASNRGQSTEAF

J gene: TRBJ1-1
V gene: TRBV29-1
D gene: .
CDR3 protein: SGWTGNLNTEAF

J gene: TRBJ2-7
V gene: TRBV12-3/TRBV12-4
D gene: .
CDR3 protein: ASSPKGDPTYEQY

J gene: TRBJ2-5
V gene: TRBV24-1
D gene: .
CDR3 protein: ATSDSSGQETQY

J gene: TRBJ2-3
V gene: TRBV29-1
D gene: TRBD2
CDR3 protein: SVELSGRTDTQY

J gene: TRBJ2-1
V gene: TRBV20-1
D gene: .
CDR3 protein: SAVPLERGGCDEQF

J gene: TRBJ2-5
V gene: TRBV20-1
D gene: TRBD2
CDR3 protein: SAGTSGGAEQY

J gene: TRBJ2-7
V gene: TRBV28
D gene: .
CDR3 protein: ASSLGRAVYEQY

J gene: TRBJ2-7
V gene: TRBV20-1
D gene: TRBD2
CDR3 protein: SASGSSSGSYEQY

J gene: TRBJ1-1
V gene: TRBV4-2
D gene: .
CDR3 protein: ASSSMAGGRNTEAF

J gene: TRBJ2-7
V gene: TRBV12-3/TRBV12-4
D gene: .
CDR3 protein: AIRIKTGRLYEQY

J gene: TRBJ2-1
V gene: TRBV24-1
D gene: TRBD1
CDR3 protein: ATSDLGRTGDSKQF

J gene: TRBJ2-5
V gene: TRBV29-1
D gene: .
CDR3 protein: SVEGQKLNLLETQY

J gene: TRBJ1-1
V gene: TRBV29-1
D gene: TRBD1
CDR3 protein: SGGQRNTEAF

J gene: TRBJ2-1
V gene: TRBV29-1
D gene: .
CDR3 protein: SVLTGASYNEQF

J gene: TRBJ2-1
V gene: TRBV20-1
D gene: .
CDR3 protein: SARIEGGGARPNEQF

J gene: TRBJ2-6
V gene: TRBV29-1
D gene: .
CDR3 protein: SVAGDSSSGANVLT

J gene: TRBJ2-1
V gene: TRBV11-3
D gene: .
CDR3 protein: ASSPQTGTSYNEQF

J gene: TRBJ2-7
V gene: TRBV5-1
D gene: .
CDR3 protein: ASHAGDTSYEQY

J gene: TRBJ2-3
V gene: TRBV7-2
D gene: .
CDR3 protein: ASSQAGWTTPDTQY

J gene: TRBJ2-1
V gene: TRBV6-4
D gene: TRBD1
CDR3 protein: ASSPFWTGSNEQF

J gene: TRBJ2-2
V gene: TRBV10-3
D gene: TRBD2
CDR3 protein: AISEGRVAGELF

J gene: TRBJ1-2
V gene: TRBV7-9
D gene: .
CDR3 protein: ASSLEIGSNYGYT

J gene: .
V gene: TRBV5-1
D gene: TRBD2
CDR3 protein: ASSLTWRGARPTQY

J gene: TRBJ2-6
V gene: TRBV5-1
D gene: .
CDR3 protein: ASSLGGGGLSGANVLT

J gene: TRBJ1-2
V gene: TRBV12-3/TRBV12-4
D gene: .
CDR3 protein: ASSFSAYGYT

J gene: TRBJ1-2
V gene: TRBV19
D gene: .
CDR3 protein: ATARQAAGFGYT

J gene: TRBJ2-5
V gene: TRBV12-3/TRBV12-4
D gene: .
CDR3 protein: ASTRAGREETQY

J gene: TRBJ1-5
V gene: TRBV20-1
D gene: TRBD1
CDR3 protein: SAWDRVFNQPQH

J gene: TRBJ2-7
V gene: TRBV12-3/TRBV12-4
D gene: TRBD2
CDR3 protein: ASSMPTSGGYYEQY

J gene: TRBJ1-2
V gene: TRBV15
D gene: .
CDR3 protein: ATSRDGVVGYGYT

J gene: TRBJ2-7
V gene: TRBV29-1
D gene: .
CDR3 protein: SVEHRAGYEQY

J gene: TRBJ2-7
V gene: TRBV12-3/TRBV12-4
D gene: TRBD1
CDR3 protein: ASSRSPGQGGEQY

J gene: TRBJ1-2
V gene: TRBV4-1
D gene: TRBD1
CDR3 protein: ASSQAGTGRKYGYT

J gene: TRBJ2-7
V gene: TRBV2
D gene: TRBD1
CDR3 protein: ARREGTGGSYEQY

J gene: TRBJ1-2
V gene: TRBV10-3
D gene: .
CDR3 protein: AISERDMANYGYT

J gene: TRBJ2-7
V gene: TRBV10-3
D gene: TRBD2
CDR3 protein: AISRGLAETYEQY

J gene: TRBJ2-3
V gene: TRBV5-5
D gene: .
CDR3 protein: ASSLGGSGTQY

J gene: TRBJ1-2
V gene: TRBV6-6
D gene: .
CDR3 protein: ASSYSPDYGYT